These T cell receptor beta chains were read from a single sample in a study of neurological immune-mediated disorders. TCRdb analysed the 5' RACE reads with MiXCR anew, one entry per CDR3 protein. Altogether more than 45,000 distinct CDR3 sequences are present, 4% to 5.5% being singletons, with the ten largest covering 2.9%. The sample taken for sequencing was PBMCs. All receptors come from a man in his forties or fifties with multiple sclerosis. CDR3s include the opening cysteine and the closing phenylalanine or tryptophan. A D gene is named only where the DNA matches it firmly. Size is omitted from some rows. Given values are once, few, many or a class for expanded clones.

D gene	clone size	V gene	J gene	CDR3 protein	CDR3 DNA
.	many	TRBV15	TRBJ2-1	CATSGRSGSNEQFF	TGTGCCACCAGCGGAAGGTCGGGGAGCAATGAGCAGTTCTTC
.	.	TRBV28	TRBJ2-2	CASSLMGPQTGELFF	TGTGCCAGCAGTTTGATGGGCCCGCAAACCGGGGAGCTGTTTTTT
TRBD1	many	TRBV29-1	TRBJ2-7	CSVAGQGNEQYF	TGCAGCGTTGCGGGACAGGGTAACGAGCAGTACTTC
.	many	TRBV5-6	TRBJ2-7	CASSNQTVAAGYEQYF	TGTGCCAGCAGCAATCAAACCGTAGCGGCAGGCTACGAGCAGTACTTC
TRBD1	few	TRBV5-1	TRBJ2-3	CASSFIPPGQGFTDTQYF	TGCGCCAGCAGCTTTATTCCGCCTGGACAGGGGTTCACAGATACGCAGTATTTT
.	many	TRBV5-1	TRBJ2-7	CASSLTDFSYEQYF	TGCGCCAGCAGCCTGACAGACTTCTCCTACGAGCAGTACTTC
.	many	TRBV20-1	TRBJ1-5	CSAITGTNQPQHF	TGCAGTGCTATTACAGGGACCAATCAGCCCCAGCATTTT
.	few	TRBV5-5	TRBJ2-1	CASSLHNEQFF	TGTGCCAGCAGCTTGCACAATGAGCAGTTCTTC
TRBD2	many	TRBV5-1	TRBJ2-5	CASSPRLAGGPTETQYF	TGCGCCAGCAGCCCAAGACTAGCGGGGGGGCCTACGGAGACCCAGTACTTC
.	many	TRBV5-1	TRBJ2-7	CASSSTGSYEQYF	TGCGCCAGCAGCTCGACAGGATCCTACGAGCAGTACTTC
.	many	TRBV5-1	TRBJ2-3	CASYKEGDTQYF	TGCGCCAGTTACAAAGAGGGCGATACGCAGTATTTT
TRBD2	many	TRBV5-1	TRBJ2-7	CASSAGLAGEDEQYF	TGCGCCAGCAGCGCGGGACTAGCGGGAGAGGACGAGCAGTACTTC
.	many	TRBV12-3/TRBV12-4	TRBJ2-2	CASRNQDTGELFF	TGTGCCAGCAGAAACCAGGACACCGGGGAGCTGTTTTTT
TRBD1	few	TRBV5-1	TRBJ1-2	CASSWGQNYGYTF	TGCGCCAGCAGCTGGGGACAGAACTATGGCTACACCTTC
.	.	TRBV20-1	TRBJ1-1	CSARDLQGNTEAFF	TGCAGTGCTAGAGATCTTCAGGGGAACACTGAAGCTTTCTTT
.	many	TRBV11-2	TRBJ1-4	CASSPTWGSAGEKLFF	TGTGCCAGCAGCCCAACCTGGGGATCCGCAGGGGAAAAACTGTTTTTT
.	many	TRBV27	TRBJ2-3	CASSLYTQYF	TGTGCCAGCAGTTTGTATACGCAGTATTTT
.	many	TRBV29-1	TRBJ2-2	CSPMDDNTGELFF	TGCAGCCCGATGGACGACAACACCGGGGAGCTGTTTTTT
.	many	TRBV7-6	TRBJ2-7	CASSLGPGDDEQYF	TGTGCCAGCAGCTTGGGGCCGGGGGACGACGAGCAGTACTTC
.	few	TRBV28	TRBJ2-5	CASSLLTGHSAGETQYF	TGTGCCAGCAGTTTATTAACAGGTCATTCGGCGGGGGAGACCCAGTACTTC
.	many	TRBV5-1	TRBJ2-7	CASSLELDSEQYF	TGCGCCAGCAGCCTGGAATTGGACAGCGAGCAGTACTTC